The T cell receptor beta chain under discussion was sequenced for a study of shared clonotypes between healthy human individuals. Healthy HIV-negative adults with no recent acute infections or vaccinations were recruited as donors. The donor cohort consisted entirely of Caucasian adults residing in Nashville, Tennessee. The repertoire was sequenced with immunoSEQ multiplex PCR; TCRdb's copy has only in-frame clones and lacks some. The sample has millions of clones, more than 80% seen once; the top ten hold over 0.12%. Of note for this clone: The same CDR3 arises from other DNA sequences in this sample as well.

This CDR3 has 16 amino acids. V was clipped by 1 base and J by 3 bases; unmatched bases: 4. CDR1 and CDR2 (germline): SGHRS, YFSETQ. The clonotype comes from a man aged 18 to 29 in good health. Sequences were obtained from naive CD4+ T cells sorted from blood. Subset: CD45RA+ positively selected. The chain combines TRBV5-1 with TRBJ2-2, with 9 bases identical to TRBD2. The CDR3 loop reads CASSLRPSGDTGELFF. The CDR3 nucleotides read TGCGCCAGCAGCTTGCGGCCTAGCGGGGACACCGGGGAGCTGTTTTTT.